This TCR beta chain came from a study of blood T cell repertoires in COVID-19 (dated by TCRdb to 2020 to 2022). About the investigation overall: Samples from collaborators originated in the United States, Italy and Spain and spanned both the acute and convalescent phases of COVID-19. The prospective study material was composed of cDNA or gDNA derived from T cells, B-cell-depleted T cells, or PBMCs. The dataset comprised deeply sampled blood TCRbeta repertoires from subjects exposed to, actively infected with, or recovered from COVID-19. The repertoires were made available in a free public database intended to serve as a resource for research on the immune response to SARS-CoV-2. The samples were drawn from the first 160 participants of the ongoing ImmuneRACE study and from 1,254 subjects provided by 6 global collaborators. A de-identified subject ID, COVID-19 status, age in years and sex were almost always included in the sample metadata. Where available, HLA class I and class II types were obtained from metadata supplied by the sample provider rather than from assay-based typing.

The immunoSEQ Assay, a bias-controlled multiplex PCR, was used to amplify TCRbeta CDR3 regions from genomic DNA. In the source study's methods: Within the assay, amplification of reference gene primers was used to estimate how many nucleated cells each sample contained. Sequence reads were collapsed and filtered to measure the absolute abundance of every unique TCRbeta CDR3 rearrangement. For each sample, productive Simpson clonality was calculated as the square root of Simpson's diversity index across productive rearrangements. TCRdb took this table from immuneACCESS and kept in-frame rearrangements with V and J called. Such tables lack part of the clones; where checked against another copy, unresolved V genes explain under half of the gap, and the rest is unexplained. From that table come the V and J calls and clone size; the DNA was used to work out D and trimming. For this sample there are 95,000 to 150,000 clones; roughly 89% appear just once. The top ten clones comprise roughly 3.9% of the sample.

The germline V gene yields MGHDK for CDR1 and SYGVNS for CDR2. V was cut back by 2 bases and J by 4 bases, leaving a gap of 21 bases between them. The CDR3 sequence holds 18 residues, the cysteine and phenylalanine included. Only the CDR3 DNA is retained, 54 bases long and in frame from the first base. Concerning this clone itself: Its antigen target is currently unknown. No much larger clonotype is one base removed from it; base qualities were not supplied.

Points the paper makes about the study in general: The amount of clinical and demographic metadata varied by source and participant and was provided uncurated.

Enrolling through a virtual design, the prospective study's participants ranged in age from roughly 18 to 95 years and lived across some 22 United States geographic areas. Cohort assignment in the prospective study relied on participant-reported clinical history from a screening survey and a study questionnaire. For ImmuneRACE Cohort 3, a participant was defined as recovered based on two consecutive negative NP/OP PCR tests, clearance by a healthcare professional, or resolution of symptoms. Mobile phlebotomists in the prospective study collected whole blood, serum and a nasopharyngeal or oropharyngeal swab from every participant. Prospective study participants could optionally give additional blood draws and questionnaires over an approximately two-month period. Prospective study blood samples were shipped either frozen or at room temperature before DNA extraction.

The chain is made from TRBV25-1 and TRBJ2-1; perhaps TRBD2 is the D gene, with 6 bases matching. The sequenced material came from PBMCs or T cells enriched from blood (not recorded which). The sequence derives from a woman aged 25 to 39 who had recovered from COVID-19. CDR3 region: CASSEEEGAGVEYNEQFF. In nucleotide form, the sequence is TGTGCCAGCAGTGAAGAGGAGGGCGCGGGTGTGGAGTACAATGAGCAGTTCTTC. The entire variable domain, with the stretches around the CDR3 drawn from the reference TRBV25-1 and TRBJ2-1 proteins, is EADIYQTPRYLVIGTGKKITLECSQTMGHDKMYWYQQDPGMELHLIHYSYGVNSTEKGDLSSESTVSRIRTEHFPLTLESARPSHTSQYLCASSEEEGAGVEYNEQFFGPGTRLTVL.